The present TCR beta chain was sequenced within a study of identical twins. TCRdb analysed the 5' RACE reads with MiXCR anew, one entry per CDR3 protein. The sample includes 500,000 or so distinct CDR3 sequences, 14% of them seen just once. The CDR3 is 15 amino acids. The V end lost 2 bases, the J end lost 5 bases, and 11 bases lay between the germline ends. Per germline, CDR1 SGHKS and CDR2 YYEKEE (reference sequence). About this clonotype: Its target is unknown.

Study-level findings and limits: Model-predicted out-of-frame TCR alpha sharing fell below observed values in monozygotic twins.

The data also belong to a second study, concerning yellow fever vaccine responses in identical twins. From that study: In identical twins, vaccine T cell responses appeared partly shared and partly individual.

This rearrangement joins TRBV5-5 to TRBJ1-6; D unresolved. Sequencing input: CD4+ T cells sorted from blood. The receptor comes from a woman younger than 35 in good health. The DNA of the CDR3 is TGTGCCAGCAGCTTATGGTCTGTGAATAATTCACCCCTCCACTTT. Translating it yields CASSLWSVNNSPLHF.